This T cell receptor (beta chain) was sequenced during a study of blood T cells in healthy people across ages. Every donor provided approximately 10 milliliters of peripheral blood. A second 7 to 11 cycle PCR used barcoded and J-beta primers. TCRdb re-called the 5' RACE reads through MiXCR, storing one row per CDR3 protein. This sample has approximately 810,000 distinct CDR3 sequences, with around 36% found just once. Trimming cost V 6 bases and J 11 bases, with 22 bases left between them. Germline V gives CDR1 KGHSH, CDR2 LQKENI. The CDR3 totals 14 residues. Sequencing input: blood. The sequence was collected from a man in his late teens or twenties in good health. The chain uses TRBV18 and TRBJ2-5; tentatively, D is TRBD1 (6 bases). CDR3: CASSPPGQRYEQYF. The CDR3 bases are TGTGCCAGCTCGCCTCCGGGACAAAGATACGAACAGTACTTC.